What follows describes a single T cell receptor (beta chain). What it binds is unknown. The V gene lost 2 bases and the J gene lost 2 bases, with 14 bases spanning the gap. CDR3 length: 16 residues. Germline V CDR1 and CDR2: SGHTA, FQGNSA. The PCR was carried out with 60 Vbeta primers and 13 Jbeta primers. Generated by immunoSEQ multiplex PCR, the TCRdb table keeps only in-frame clones and is missing some. The data hold over 20,000 clones, with 60% to 80% observed a single time. This sample stems from a study of cytomegalovirus exposure and HLA in healthy donors. Study-wide findings and caveats: Generally TCR sequences proved uncommon, though certain public TCRs appeared in numerous donors.

The source material was PBMCs. The chain employs TRBV7-2 and TRBJ2-3, with D possibly matching TRBD2 (5 bases). The clonotype was recovered from a male donor in good health and CMV-seronegative. This CDR3 reads CASSLKVDYATDTQYF. The CDR3 coding sequence is TGTGCCAGCAGCTTAAAGGTCGACTACGCCACAGATACGCAGTATTTT.